This note documents a single T cell receptor (beta chain) sequence. Its antigen is still unknown. Qualities for individual bases were not recorded, and no much larger clone is one base off. TCR beta repertoires were profiled from peripheral blood of under 15 young patients with multiple sclerosis to demonstrate the VDJtools post-analysis software. Multiple sclerosis patients were children and adolescents aged about 6 to 16 years. The data stem from a study of post-analysis software for immune sequencing data (dated by TCRdb to 2015 to 2017). About the study as a whole: Disease courses on record covered relapsing-remitting, secondary progressive and progressive-relapsing multiple sclerosis, though some patients had no subtype annotation. Patient repertoires were compared against around twelve previously published healthy control repertoires from donors aged roughly 6 to 26 years. A subset of samples was prepared in parallel using single-end sample barcoding, then pooled and co-amplified after Illumina adapter ligation. Findings and caveats that apply to the study as a whole: The multiple sclerosis patient group was slightly younger than the control group. Significantly higher frequencies in patients than in controls were found for roughly five TRBV segments, including TRBV5-6, TRBV5-1 and TRBV20-1. Multiple sclerosis patients had significantly lower normalized Chao1 diversity than controls, a result that suggests substantial peripheral T-cell clonal expansion. Strong co-clustering of samples prepared in the same batch was shown by direct clustering with F measure, prompting a batch-effect correction.

Library preparation was by PCR. TCRdb lists the instrument as Illumina HiSeq 2500. Unique molecular identifiers were incorporated into TCR beta cDNA libraries to reduce PCR and sequencing biases. Every 1 to 10 million input T cells yielded roughly 500,000 cDNA molecules, meaning each molecule approximated one T cell. The same protocol used for the earlier healthy control dataset was applied to prepare and sequence the patient libraries. Samples belonging to the same batch were prepared together, multiplexed and sequenced on a shared HiSeq lane. The paper's processing steps were these. Raw barcoded reads were processed with MIGEC, and single-read molecular identifier groups were discarded before consensus assembly and CDR3 extraction. VDJtools was used for post-analysis of the clonotype tables, with diversity normalized by down-sampling every dataset to the smallest sample size. To correct batch-related cross-sample contamination, repertoire overlap clustering matched CDR3 amino acid sequences but not nucleotide sequences. The public reads were reprocessed in TCRdb via fastp at Q25 and MiXCR, keeping in-frame beta chains. Each record represents a unique CDR3 protein, reported with the most common genes and DNA among its rows. The V and J calls, along with clone size, are taken from TCRdb and not from the paper's own processing. Across this sample there are a few hundred thousand distinct CDR3 sequences, with roughly 38% seen only once. The ten largest clones take up around 15% of the sample.

Cut back by 7 bases and 5 bases, the V and J ends lie 23 bases apart. Taken from the germline V gene, the CDR1 and CDR2 loops are SNHLY and FYNNEI. Taken from cysteine to phenylalanine, the CDR3 has 16 residues. CDR3 DNA only is kept here, 48 bases in frame from base 1. Sequenced sample: blood. This TCR came from a girl aged 10 to 17 with multiple sclerosis. Rearrangement joined TRBV2 to TRBJ2-5, with a weak D call of TRBD2 (6 bases match). DNA sequence: TGTGCCAGCACCCGACAAGGCTCAGGGAGGTCGGAGACCCAGTACTTC. This translates into CASTRQGSGRSETQYF.